The sequence of this T cell receptor (beta chain) was determined in a study of metastatic and nonmetastatic thyroid tumors. Study-level information: The authors compared repertoires across blood and tumor or nodule tissue from malignant and benign thyroid patients. Whole-study results and caveats: Across blood and tumor, TCR beta diversity in malignant thyroid tumors was reportedly significantly higher than in benign nodules.

Germline assignment: CDR1 DFQATT and CDR2 SNEGSKA (reference sequence). CDR3 length: 15 residues. V dropped 3 bases and J dropped 1 base, with 15 bases sitting between them. In the source study's methods: Clinicopathological groups of papillary thyroid cancer showed CDR3 differences that were used to build a distant-metastasis classifier. With MiXCR, TCRdb called clones anew from the PCR reads. These V and J calls rely on TCRdb rather than the paper's analysis. This table holds 45,000 to 50,000 clones, 24% found once. Every patient underwent thyroid surgery untreated. About this clone itself: The antigen is unknown.

The receptor was derived from a male donor with papillary thyroid cancer or a benign thyroid nodule (not recorded which). Some clones in this sample may be carry-over from other donors' samples. The J gene is TRBJ2-5, the V gene TRBV20-1; tentative D call: TRBD1 (5 bases). The sample was blood. The CDR3 is CSASREGEVQETQYF. The CDR3 DNA reads TGCAGTGCTAGCAGGGAAGGTGAAGTCCAAGAGACCCAGTACTTC.